The rows below give T cell receptor beta chains drawn from one sample of a study of blood T cells in healthy people across ages. TCRdb redid the calling of the 5' RACE reads with MiXCR, one entry per CDR3 protein. Of 1.5 million to 2 million distinct CDR3 sequences detected, roughly 32% appear once; the ten largest clones hold around 11%. Material for sequencing was blood. Receptor source: a woman younger than 45 in good health. The CDR3 runs from the conserved cysteine through the conserved F or W. The D gene is left open where the match is weak. Clone size is not always given. Where it is, it says once, few, many or a class for expanded clones.

len: 13; d_gene: -; abundance: few; v_gene: TRBV4-1; j_gene: TRBJ2-7; CDR3nt: TGCGCCAGCAGCCAAGATACATGGGGGGGCTTGTACTTC; CDR3aa: CASSQDTWGGLYF
len: 16; d_gene: TRBD1; abundance: -; v_gene: TRBV12-3/TRBV12-4; j_gene: TRBJ1-5; CDR3nt: TGTGCCAGCAGTTTTAAGGGGGCTTCGGGCAATCAGCCCCAGCATTTT; CDR3aa: CASSFKGASGNQPQHF
len: 13; d_gene: -; abundance: -; v_gene: TRBV7-9; j_gene: TRBJ2-1; CDR3nt: TGTGCCAGCGAAGGAGTACTTTACAATAAGCAGTTCTTC; CDR3aa: CASEGVLYNKQFF
len: 16; d_gene: -; abundance: -; v_gene: TRBV16; j_gene: TRBJ2-7; CDR3nt: TGTGCCAGCAGCCAAAACCCTCGGGAGAGCGGTTTCGAGCAGTACTTC; CDR3aa: CASSQNPRESGFEQYF
len: 17; d_gene: TRBD2; abundance: few; v_gene: TRBV12-3/TRBV12-4; j_gene: TRBJ2-1; CDR3nt: TGTGCCAGCAGTCCTCTAGCGGGAGGGCTAACGGTTGATGTGCAGTTCTTC; CDR3aa: CASSPLAGGLTVDVQFF
len: 14; d_gene: TRBD1; abundance: few; v_gene: TRBV28; j_gene: TRBJ2-5; CDR3nt: TGTGCCAGCGTGGACAGGGGGCCATGGGGGACCCAGTACTTC; CDR3aa: CASVDRGPWGTQYF
len: 13; d_gene: -; abundance: -; v_gene: TRBV6-2/TRBV6-3; j_gene: TRBJ1-2; CDR3nt: TGTGCCAGCAGGGTCGAGACAGCGTATGGCCACACCTTC; CDR3aa: CASRVETAYGHTF
len: 14; d_gene: -; abundance: -; v_gene: TRBV6-1; j_gene: TRBJ2-7; CDR3nt: TGTGCCAGCACCCCCGCAGCGGGCTCCTACGAGCAGTACTTC; CDR3aa: CASTPAAGSYEQYF
len: 14; d_gene: -; abundance: -; v_gene: TRBV5-1; j_gene: TRBJ2-2; CDR3nt: TGCGCCAGCAGTAGAGCCCTCGGGACCGGGGAGCTGTTTTTT; CDR3aa: CASSRALGTGELFF
len: 14; d_gene: TRBD1; abundance: -; v_gene: TRBV5-1; j_gene: TRBJ2-5; CDR3nt: TGCGCCAGCAGCGGGACAGGGGAAGAAAAGACCCAGTACTTC; CDR3aa: CASSGTGEEKTQYF
len: 13; d_gene: -; abundance: many; v_gene: TRBV6-5; j_gene: TRBJ2-5; CDR3nt: TGTGCCAGCAGTAGGACAAACCAAGAGACCCAGTACTTC; CDR3aa: CASSRTNQETQYF
len: 16; d_gene: TRBD1; abundance: -; v_gene: TRBV6-1; j_gene: TRBJ1-2; CDR3nt: TGTGCCAGCAGTCCCCGGTCCGGGACAGCTCGTTATGGCTACACCTTC; CDR3aa: CASSPRSGTARYGYTF
len: 15; d_gene: TRBD1; abundance: -; v_gene: TRBV5-1; j_gene: TRBJ2-1; CDR3nt: TGCGCCAGCAGCTTGGCGGGACAGGGGTACGGTGAGCGGTTCTTC; CDR3aa: CASSLAGQGYGERFF
len: 15; d_gene: -; abundance: -; v_gene: TRBV7-9; j_gene: TRBJ2-7; CDR3nt: TGTGCCAGCAGGGAAATGCGGGATCCAGCCTACGAGCAGTACTTC; CDR3aa: CASREMRDPAYEQYF
len: 12; d_gene: TRBD1; abundance: -; v_gene: TRBV12-3/TRBV12-4; j_gene: TRBJ1-2; CDR3nt: TGTGCCAGCACTCGGACAGGGGGTGGCTACACCTTC; CDR3aa: CASTRTGGGYTF